This T cell receptor (beta chain) was observed in a study of T-cell memory formation after mild COVID-19 (dated by TCRdb to the early 2020s). Background on the whole study: TCR sequence clusters from the two donors were largely donor specific. In a couple of donors, T-cell clones that expanded and contracted after mild COVID-19 were followed by sequencing TCRalpha and TCRbeta repertoires longitudinally. Two young, previously healthy adult volunteers made up the cohort, one male and one female. Beyond this particular receptor, the publication reports: Contracting CD4+ clones turned up mainly in the CM and EM memory subsets, whereas EMRA was where CD8+ clones were enriched. Whether the second-wave clones peaking on day 37 were SARS-CoV-2 specific was not confirmed. Only a couple of mild cases were covered in the study, and larger cohorts including severe cases with pre-infection samples were considered necessary. Clones contracting from day 15 to 85 had balanced CD4/CD8 phenotypes, while a second wave expanding from day 15 to 37 was biased towards CD4+. Some responding clones were found in pre-infection memory, which suggests that pre-existing cross-reactive memory T cells took part in the SARS-CoV-2 response.

Note on this clonotype: What this receptor recognizes is not known. Per-base quality was not reported, and no clone a single base away is much larger than it.

The V and J ends are trimmed by 1 base and 1 base, leaving 9 bases between them. For CDR1 and CDR2, the germline V gene lists MNHNS and SASEGT. Reading from cysteine to phenylalanine, the CDR3 counts 15 amino acids. The sequence is cut down to CDR3 DNA, 45 bases in frame from base 1. PBMCs were isolated by Ficoll-Paque density gradient centrifugation. Sequencing relied on an Illumina NovaSeq 6000. cDNA libraries for TCRalpha and TCRbeta were prepared by 5'RACE using constant-segment primers, with sample barcodes and unique molecular identifiers added. RNA was extracted from every sample with Trizol reagent. Amplification of the libraries took two PCR steps, and the second step added a second sample barcode plus Illumina TruSeq adapters. Sequencing of the libraries was done on an Illumina NovaSeq, producing 2 x 150 bp paired-end reads. The study's processing was this. With migec v1.2.7, reads were demultiplexed and then collapsed into UMI-guided consensus sequences. With mixcr v2.1.11, UMI consensuses were aligned to TRA and TRB V and J templates and assembled into clonotypes. A clonotype was counted as expanded or contracted only when both edgeR and NoisET called the clonotype significant, with the noise models trained on biological replicates. For edgeR calls, the cutoffs were a false discovery rate-adjusted p below 0.01 and a log2 fold-change threshold of 1. PCA with hierarchical clustering of max-normalized trajectories of the 1000 most abundant clonotypes was used as exploratory dynamics analysis. Separately sequenced CD4+ and CD8+ repertoires were used to assign the CD4 or CD8 phenotype of responding clones. TCRdb took the public reads, trimmed them with fastp at Q25, ran MiXCR for clone calling and kept in-frame beta chains. Identical CDR3 proteins give one entry, which carries the most common genes and DNA. TCRdb's processing, not the authors' own work, is the source of the V and J calls. In all, the sample holds about 340,000 distinct CDR3 sequences, and roughly 21% of those were seen once. Together, the top ten hold under 15% of the sample.

The TCR sequence derives from an adult woman who had mild COVID-19 (a few samples of this study predate the infection). The sample titles of this study are shuffled in the database, so cell type and time point are left out; the donor was told from shared clones. Specimen: PBMCs or a T cell subset sorted from them (not recorded which). This receptor chain uses TRBV6-1 and TRBJ2-3, with the D gene call left open. CDR3 loop: CASSEDGVGTDTQYF. The nucleotide sequence reads TGTGCCAGCAGTGAAGATGGCGTTGGCACAGATACGCAGTATTTT.